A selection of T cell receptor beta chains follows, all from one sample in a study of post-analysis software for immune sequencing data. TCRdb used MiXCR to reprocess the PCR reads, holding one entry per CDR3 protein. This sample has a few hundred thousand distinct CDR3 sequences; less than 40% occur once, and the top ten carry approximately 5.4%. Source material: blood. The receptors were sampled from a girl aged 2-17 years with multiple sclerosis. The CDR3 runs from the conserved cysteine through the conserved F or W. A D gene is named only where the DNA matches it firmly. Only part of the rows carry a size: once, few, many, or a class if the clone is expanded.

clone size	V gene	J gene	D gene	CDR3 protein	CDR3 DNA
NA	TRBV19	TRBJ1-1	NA	CASSISVMNTEAFF	TGTGCCAGTAGTATCTCGGTGATGAACACTGAAGCTTTCTTT
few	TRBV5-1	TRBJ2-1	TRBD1	CASSPIGQGLTNEQFF	TGCGCCAGCAGCCCGATCGGACAGGGCCTTACCAATGAGCAGTTCTTC
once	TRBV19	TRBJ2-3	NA	CASSGASDRDTQYF	TGTGCCAGTAGTGGGGCCAGCGACAGAGATACGCAGTATTTT
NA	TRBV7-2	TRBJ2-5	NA	CASSSGTHYEQYF	TGTGCCAGCAGCTCCGGGACACATTATGAGCAGTACTTC
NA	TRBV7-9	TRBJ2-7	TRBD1	CASSLATGKETRYF	TGTGCCAGCAGCTTAGCGACAGGGAAGGAGACCCGGTACTTC
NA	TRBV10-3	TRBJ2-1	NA	CAISALDDEQFF	TGTGCCATCAGTGCTCTGGACGATGAGCAGTTCTTC
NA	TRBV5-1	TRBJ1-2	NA	CASSPDNYGYTF	TGCGCCAGCAGCCCGGACAACTATGGCTACACCTTC
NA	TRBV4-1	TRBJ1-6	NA	CASSQGGGDSPLHF	TGCGCCAGCAGCCAAGGGGGAGGAGATTCACCCCTCCACTTT
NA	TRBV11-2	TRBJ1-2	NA	CASSFLAGAIGSGVDYGYTF	TGTGCCAGTAGCTTTCTGGCGGGTGCGATAGGGAGTGGGGTCGACTATGGCTACACCTTC
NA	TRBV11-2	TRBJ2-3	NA	CASTLGGARTDTQYF	TGTGCCAGCACCCTAGGGGGGGCGCGCACAGATACGCAGTATTTT
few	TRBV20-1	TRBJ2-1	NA	CSARGRGGPFNEQFF	TGCAGTGCTAGGGGGAGGGGGGGCCCTTTCAATGAGCAGTTCTTC
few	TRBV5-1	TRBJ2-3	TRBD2	CASSLESSGGTDTQYF	TGCGCCAGCAGCTTGGAGAGTAGCGGGGGAACAGATACGCAGTATTTT
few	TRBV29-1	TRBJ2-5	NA	CSVRREETQYF	TGCAGCGTCCGTCGGGAGGAGACCCAGTACTTC
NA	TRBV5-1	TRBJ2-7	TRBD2	CASSPWTSGLSYEQYF	TGCGCCAGCAGCCCATGGACTAGCGGTCTCTCCTACGAGCAGTACTTC
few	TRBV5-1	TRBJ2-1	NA	CASNTGTNTLDEQFF	TGCGCCAGCAATACGGGGACAAACACTCTAGATGAGCAGTTCTTC
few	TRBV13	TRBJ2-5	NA	CASSLGQGREVQETQYF	TGTGCCAGCAGCTTAGGCCAGGGCAGGGAGGTGCAGGAGACCCAGTACTTC
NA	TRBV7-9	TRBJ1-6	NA	CASSLDSGGNSPLHF	TGTGCCAGCAGCTTAGATAGCGGCGGGAATTCACCCCTCCACTTT
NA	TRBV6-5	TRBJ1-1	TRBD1	CAVQGGNTEAFF	TGTGCTGTACAGGGGGGGAACACTGAAGCTTTCTTT
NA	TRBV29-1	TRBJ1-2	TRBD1	CSVEDATGVNYGYIF	TGCAGCGTTGAAGATGCGACAGGGGTTAACTATGGCTACATCTTC
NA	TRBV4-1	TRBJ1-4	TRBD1	CASSQGQGEKLFF	TGCGCCAGCAGCCAAGGACAGGGAGAAAAACTGTTTTTT
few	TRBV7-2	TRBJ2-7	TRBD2	CASSLESLAGGHPYEQYF	TGTGCCAGCAGCTTAGAAAGCCTAGCGGGGGGCCATCCCTACGAGCAGTACTTC
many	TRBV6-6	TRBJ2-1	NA	CASSYRGAIGTYNEQFF	TGTGCCAGCAGTTACAGGGGGGCGATCGGTACCTACAATGAGCAGTTCTTC
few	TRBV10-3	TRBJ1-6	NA	CAIRQGSSYNSPLHF	TGTGCCATCAGACAGGGTAGCTCCTATAATTCACCCCTCCACTTT
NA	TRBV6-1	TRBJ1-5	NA	CASSRDGLSNQPQHF	TGTGCCAGCAGTCGGGACGGCCTTAGCAATCAGCCCCAGCATTTT
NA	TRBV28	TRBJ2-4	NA	CASSLRGGAAKNIQYF	TGTGCCAGCAGTTTACGTGGGGGGGCGGCCAAAAACATTCAGTACTTC
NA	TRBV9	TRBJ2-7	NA	CASGVQEHSYEQYF	TGTGCCAGCGGCGTACAAGAGCATTCCTACGAGCAGTACTTC
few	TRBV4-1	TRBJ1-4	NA	CASSRTYEKLFF	TGCGCCAGCAGCCGGACTTATGAAAAACTGTTTTTT
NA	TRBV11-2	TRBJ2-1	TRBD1	CASSFGQGGGNEQFF	TGTGCCAGCAGCTTCGGACAGGGGGGGGGCAATGAGCAGTTCTTC
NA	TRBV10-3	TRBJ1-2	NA	CAISGNNEGFSNYGYTF	TGTGCCATCAGTGGGAACAACGAGGGATTTAGTAACTATGGCTACACCTTC
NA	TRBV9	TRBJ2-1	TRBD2	CASSVVGTSVHNEQFF	TGTGCCAGCAGCGTAGTTGGGACTAGCGTGCACAATGAGCAGTTCTTC
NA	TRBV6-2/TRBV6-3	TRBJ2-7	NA	CASSYAGISYGQYF	TGTGCCAGCAGTTACGCCGGGATCTCCTACGGGCAGTACTTC
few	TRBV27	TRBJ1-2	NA	CASSQSGYGYTF	TGTGCCAGCAGTCAATCCGGGTATGGCTACACCTTC
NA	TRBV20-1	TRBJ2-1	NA	CSARAGTDDEQFF	TGCAGTGCTAGAGCCGGGACCGACGATGAGCAGTTCTTC
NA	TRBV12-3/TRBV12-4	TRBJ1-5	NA	CASSLAIEGVTSYLLYQPQHF	TGTGCCAGCAGTTTAGCAATCGAAGGGGTTACCTCCTATCTCCTCTATCAGCCCCAGCATTTT
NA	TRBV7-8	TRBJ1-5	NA	CASSYRMNQPQHF	TGTGCCAGCAGTTACAGGATGAATCAGCCCCAGCATTTT
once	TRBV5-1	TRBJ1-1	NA	CASSSGFIGAEAFF	TGCGCCAGCAGTTCGGGGTTTATAGGCGCTGAAGCTTTCTTT
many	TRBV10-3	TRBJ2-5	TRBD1	CAISDVFRTGGAEQYF	TGTGCCATCAGTGATGTATTCCGGACAGGGGGCGCAGAGCAGTACTTC
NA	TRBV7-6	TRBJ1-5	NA	CARRRDNNQPQHF	TGTGCCCGCCGGAGGGACAACAATCAGCCCCAGCATTTT
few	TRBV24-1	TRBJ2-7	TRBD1	CATSDPGTGTYEQYF	TGTGCCACCAGTGACCCCGGGACAGGGACCTACGAGCAGTACTTC
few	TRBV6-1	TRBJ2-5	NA	CASRVAVQETQYF	TGTGCCAGCAGGGTAGCGGTCCAAGAGACCCAGTACTTC
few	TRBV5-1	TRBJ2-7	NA	CASSLGQPTYEQYF	TGCGCCAGCAGCTTGGGGCAACCTACCTACGAGCAGTACTTC
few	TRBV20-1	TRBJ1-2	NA	CSASRGGYTF	TGCAGTGCTAGCCGGGGCGGCTACACCTTC